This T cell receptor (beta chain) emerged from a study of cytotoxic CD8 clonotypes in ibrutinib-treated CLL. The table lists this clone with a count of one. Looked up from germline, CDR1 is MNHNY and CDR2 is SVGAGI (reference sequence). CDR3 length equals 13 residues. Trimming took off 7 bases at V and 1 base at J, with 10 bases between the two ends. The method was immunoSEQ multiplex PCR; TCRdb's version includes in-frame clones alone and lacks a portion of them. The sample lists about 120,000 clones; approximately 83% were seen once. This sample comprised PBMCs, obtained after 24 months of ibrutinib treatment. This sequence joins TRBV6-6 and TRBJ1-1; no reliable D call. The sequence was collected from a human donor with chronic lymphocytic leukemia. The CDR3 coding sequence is TGTGCCAGCAAACCGACGGGGAACACTGAAGCTTTCTTT. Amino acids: CASKPTGNTEAFF.